These 14 T cell receptor beta chains originate from one sample sequenced in a study of blood T cells in healthy people across ages. Through a sample-barcoded 5' primer and a J-beta primer mix, a second PCR was run for roughly 6 to 12 cycles. TCRdb re-called the 5' RACE reads through MiXCR, storing one row per CDR3 protein. Of about 1.6 million distinct CDR3 sequences in the sample, almost 35% are singletons; the top ten hold about 11%. Material: blood. The receptors were gathered from a young woman in good health.

The chain carries TRBV12-3 or TRBV12-4 and TRBJ2-5; tentatively, D is TRBD2 (6 bases). Trimming pared 3 bases from V and 1 base from J, leaving 12 bases between. The CDR3 has 15 residues. CDR3 bases: TGTGCCAGCAGTTTGTTCGAGACTAGCCAAGAGACCCAGTACTTC. Translating it yields CASSLFETSQETQYF.

Concerning this clonotype itself: This may be a read error, as it is one base from a much larger clone. This chain links TRBV4-1 with TRBJ2-3; TRBD2 is a possible D gene (5 bases). This CDR3 spans 17 amino acids. Trimming removed 3 bases at V and 0 bases at J, with 16 bases between. Germline V gives CDR1 MGHRA, CDR2 YSYEKL. The CDR3 DNA follows: TGCGCCAGCAGCCATGACGAGACTAACCTTAGCACAGATACGCAGTATTTT. Translation gives CASSHDETNLSTDTQYF.

Details on this clonotype: A much larger clonotype is one base distant, so this may be a read error. The V and J genes are TRBV7-2 and TRBJ2-5, with D maybe TRBD1 (5 bases). The V gene's germline CDR1 is SGHTA and CDR2 FQGNSA. V lost 2 bases, J lost 5 bases, and 9 bases lay in between. This CDR3 has 13 residues. The CDR3: CASSLIQAETQYF. CDR3 nucleotide sequence: TGTGCCAGCAGCTTAATACAGGCGGAGACCCAGTACTTC. The full variable domain, its missing parts supplied by reference TRBV7-2 and TRBJ2-5, is GAGVSQSPSNKVTEKGKDVELRCDPISGHTALYWYRQSLGQGLEFLIYFQGNSAPDKSGLPSDRFSAERTGGSVSTLTIQRTQQEDSAVYLCASSLIQAETQYFGPGTRLLVL.

The table lists this clonotype with many counts. The V call is TRBV4-2, the J call TRBJ2-5, with 7 bases lining up with TRBD1. Trimming took 0 bases from V and 4 from J; bases not matched to a gene: 8. Germline V lookup: CDR1 LGHNA, CDR2 YNFKEQ. This CDR3 contains 16 residues. CDR3 bases: TGTGCCAGCAGCCAAGATCGAGGGGGCCTAGGAGAGACCCAGTACTTC. Amino acids: CASSQDRGGLGETQYF.

The V and J genes are TRBV20-1 and TRBJ1-1; D call uncertain. Trimming took off 0 bases at V and 0 bases at J, with 5 bases between the two ends. Germline CDR1 is DFQATT and CDR2 is SNEGSKA (reference sequence). The CDR3 consists of 13 residues. CDR3 nucleotides: TGCAGTGCTAGAGATCAAATGAACACTGAAGCTTTCTTT. Translation: CSARDQMNTEAFF.

In this sample, this clonotype turned up a few times. The chain uses TRBV20-1 and TRBJ2-7; 11 nucleotides align to TRBD2. The CDR3 covers 18 residues. The J segment lost 3 bases and the V segment lost 4 bases, leaving 17 bases of the junction unmatched. Germline V gives CDR1 DFQATT, CDR2 SNEGSKA (reference sequence). This CDR3 is CSATLSLAGGPGGYEQYF. The CDR3 bases are TGCAGTGCTACCCTTTCATTAGCGGGAGGGCCTGGAGGCTACGAGCAGTACTTC.

This clonotype was detected once. The CDR3 spells CASSRTLARLETQYF. Here the CDR3 DNA reads TGTGCCAGCAGTCGCACACTAGCGAGGTTGGAGACCCAGTACTTC. The chain links TRBV11-1 to TRBJ2-5; 7 nucleotides match TRBD2. Per the germline V gene, CDR1 is SGHAT and CDR2 is FQDESV (reference sequence). The length of the CDR3 is 15 residues. Germline trimming cut 6 bases from V and 5 bases from J; bases unmatched to any gene: 12.

Remarks on this clonotype: Being one base from a much bigger clone, this may be a read error. This rearrangement joins TRBV5-1 to TRBJ2-3, with a possible D match to TRBD2 (6 bases). There are 16 residues in the CDR3. Trimming pared 1 base from V and 5 bases from J, leaving 17 bases between. The germline gives CDR1 SGHRS, CDR2 YFSETQ. The CDR3 loop reads CASSLSLTGAGDTQYF. The CDR3 DNA reads as TGCGCCAGCAGCTTGAGTCTAACGGGAGCAGGAGATACGCAGTATTTT.

The V call is TRBV9, the J call TRBJ1-5; D uncertain. This CDR3 contains 15 residues. Germline V gives CDR1 SGDLS, CDR2 YYNGEE. V was shortened by 4 bases and J by 6 bases, with 17 bases between the two germline ends. The CDR3 sequence: CASSPQQPSGQPQHF. The CDR3, as DNA: TGTGCCAGCAGCCCCCAACAGCCGTCGGGTCAGCCCCAGCATTTT.

This chain links TRBV5-1 with TRBJ1-1; unclear D gene. Deletions cut 0 bases from V and 1 base from J, with 10 bases between. Germline lookup yields CDR1 SGHRS and CDR2 YFSETQ. This CDR3 has 15 residues. The chain's CDR3 is CASSLVGLGNTEAFF. In DNA form, the CDR3 reads TGCGCCAGCAGCTTGGTAGGGCTGGGGAACACTGAAGCTTTCTTT.

V gene TRBV23-1 combines with J gene TRBJ1-4; weak D call: TRBD1 (5 bases). TRBV23-1 counts as an open reading frame of uncertain function. V was trimmed by 10 bases and J by 3 bases, leaving 9 bases between them. The CDR3 extends over 12 amino acids. CDR3 residues: CATRVANEKLFF. The CDR3 DNA is TGCGCCACCAGGGTGGCTAATGAAAAACTGTTTTTT.

This sequence joins TRBV6-1 and TRBJ1-2; D is unclear. V was pared by 6 bases and J by 4 bases, with 18 bases between. This CDR3 is built from 15 residues. Germline CDR1 reads MNHNS; CDR2 reads SASEGT. CDR3 amino acids: CASRSMMLSSYGYTF. In DNA, the CDR3 is TGTGCCAGCAGATCGATGATGCTGAGTAGCTATGGCTACACCTTC.

This clonotype occurred many times. This chain connects TRBV29-1 to TRBJ2-7, with D tentatively TRBD2 (5 bases). CDR1 and CDR2 (germline): SQVTM, ANQGSEA. Between the trimmed V and J ends, which lost 7 bases and 2 bases, there was a span of 12 bases. The CDR3 length is 12 residues. This CDR3 is CSGTTGTYEQYF. In DNA form, the CDR3 reads TGCAGCGGGACGACGGGAACCTACGAGCAGTACTTC.

This chain uses TRBV20-1 with TRBJ1-1; D is uncertain. V was cut by 0 bases and J by 3 bases, with 11 bases left in between. Germline V gives CDR1 DFQATT, CDR2 SNEGSKA (reference sequence). This CDR3 is 14 amino acids long. The CDR3 loop is CSARDGSSYTEAFF. CDR3 sequence (DNA): TGCAGTGCTAGAGATGGGAGTTCGTACACTGAAGCTTTCTTT.